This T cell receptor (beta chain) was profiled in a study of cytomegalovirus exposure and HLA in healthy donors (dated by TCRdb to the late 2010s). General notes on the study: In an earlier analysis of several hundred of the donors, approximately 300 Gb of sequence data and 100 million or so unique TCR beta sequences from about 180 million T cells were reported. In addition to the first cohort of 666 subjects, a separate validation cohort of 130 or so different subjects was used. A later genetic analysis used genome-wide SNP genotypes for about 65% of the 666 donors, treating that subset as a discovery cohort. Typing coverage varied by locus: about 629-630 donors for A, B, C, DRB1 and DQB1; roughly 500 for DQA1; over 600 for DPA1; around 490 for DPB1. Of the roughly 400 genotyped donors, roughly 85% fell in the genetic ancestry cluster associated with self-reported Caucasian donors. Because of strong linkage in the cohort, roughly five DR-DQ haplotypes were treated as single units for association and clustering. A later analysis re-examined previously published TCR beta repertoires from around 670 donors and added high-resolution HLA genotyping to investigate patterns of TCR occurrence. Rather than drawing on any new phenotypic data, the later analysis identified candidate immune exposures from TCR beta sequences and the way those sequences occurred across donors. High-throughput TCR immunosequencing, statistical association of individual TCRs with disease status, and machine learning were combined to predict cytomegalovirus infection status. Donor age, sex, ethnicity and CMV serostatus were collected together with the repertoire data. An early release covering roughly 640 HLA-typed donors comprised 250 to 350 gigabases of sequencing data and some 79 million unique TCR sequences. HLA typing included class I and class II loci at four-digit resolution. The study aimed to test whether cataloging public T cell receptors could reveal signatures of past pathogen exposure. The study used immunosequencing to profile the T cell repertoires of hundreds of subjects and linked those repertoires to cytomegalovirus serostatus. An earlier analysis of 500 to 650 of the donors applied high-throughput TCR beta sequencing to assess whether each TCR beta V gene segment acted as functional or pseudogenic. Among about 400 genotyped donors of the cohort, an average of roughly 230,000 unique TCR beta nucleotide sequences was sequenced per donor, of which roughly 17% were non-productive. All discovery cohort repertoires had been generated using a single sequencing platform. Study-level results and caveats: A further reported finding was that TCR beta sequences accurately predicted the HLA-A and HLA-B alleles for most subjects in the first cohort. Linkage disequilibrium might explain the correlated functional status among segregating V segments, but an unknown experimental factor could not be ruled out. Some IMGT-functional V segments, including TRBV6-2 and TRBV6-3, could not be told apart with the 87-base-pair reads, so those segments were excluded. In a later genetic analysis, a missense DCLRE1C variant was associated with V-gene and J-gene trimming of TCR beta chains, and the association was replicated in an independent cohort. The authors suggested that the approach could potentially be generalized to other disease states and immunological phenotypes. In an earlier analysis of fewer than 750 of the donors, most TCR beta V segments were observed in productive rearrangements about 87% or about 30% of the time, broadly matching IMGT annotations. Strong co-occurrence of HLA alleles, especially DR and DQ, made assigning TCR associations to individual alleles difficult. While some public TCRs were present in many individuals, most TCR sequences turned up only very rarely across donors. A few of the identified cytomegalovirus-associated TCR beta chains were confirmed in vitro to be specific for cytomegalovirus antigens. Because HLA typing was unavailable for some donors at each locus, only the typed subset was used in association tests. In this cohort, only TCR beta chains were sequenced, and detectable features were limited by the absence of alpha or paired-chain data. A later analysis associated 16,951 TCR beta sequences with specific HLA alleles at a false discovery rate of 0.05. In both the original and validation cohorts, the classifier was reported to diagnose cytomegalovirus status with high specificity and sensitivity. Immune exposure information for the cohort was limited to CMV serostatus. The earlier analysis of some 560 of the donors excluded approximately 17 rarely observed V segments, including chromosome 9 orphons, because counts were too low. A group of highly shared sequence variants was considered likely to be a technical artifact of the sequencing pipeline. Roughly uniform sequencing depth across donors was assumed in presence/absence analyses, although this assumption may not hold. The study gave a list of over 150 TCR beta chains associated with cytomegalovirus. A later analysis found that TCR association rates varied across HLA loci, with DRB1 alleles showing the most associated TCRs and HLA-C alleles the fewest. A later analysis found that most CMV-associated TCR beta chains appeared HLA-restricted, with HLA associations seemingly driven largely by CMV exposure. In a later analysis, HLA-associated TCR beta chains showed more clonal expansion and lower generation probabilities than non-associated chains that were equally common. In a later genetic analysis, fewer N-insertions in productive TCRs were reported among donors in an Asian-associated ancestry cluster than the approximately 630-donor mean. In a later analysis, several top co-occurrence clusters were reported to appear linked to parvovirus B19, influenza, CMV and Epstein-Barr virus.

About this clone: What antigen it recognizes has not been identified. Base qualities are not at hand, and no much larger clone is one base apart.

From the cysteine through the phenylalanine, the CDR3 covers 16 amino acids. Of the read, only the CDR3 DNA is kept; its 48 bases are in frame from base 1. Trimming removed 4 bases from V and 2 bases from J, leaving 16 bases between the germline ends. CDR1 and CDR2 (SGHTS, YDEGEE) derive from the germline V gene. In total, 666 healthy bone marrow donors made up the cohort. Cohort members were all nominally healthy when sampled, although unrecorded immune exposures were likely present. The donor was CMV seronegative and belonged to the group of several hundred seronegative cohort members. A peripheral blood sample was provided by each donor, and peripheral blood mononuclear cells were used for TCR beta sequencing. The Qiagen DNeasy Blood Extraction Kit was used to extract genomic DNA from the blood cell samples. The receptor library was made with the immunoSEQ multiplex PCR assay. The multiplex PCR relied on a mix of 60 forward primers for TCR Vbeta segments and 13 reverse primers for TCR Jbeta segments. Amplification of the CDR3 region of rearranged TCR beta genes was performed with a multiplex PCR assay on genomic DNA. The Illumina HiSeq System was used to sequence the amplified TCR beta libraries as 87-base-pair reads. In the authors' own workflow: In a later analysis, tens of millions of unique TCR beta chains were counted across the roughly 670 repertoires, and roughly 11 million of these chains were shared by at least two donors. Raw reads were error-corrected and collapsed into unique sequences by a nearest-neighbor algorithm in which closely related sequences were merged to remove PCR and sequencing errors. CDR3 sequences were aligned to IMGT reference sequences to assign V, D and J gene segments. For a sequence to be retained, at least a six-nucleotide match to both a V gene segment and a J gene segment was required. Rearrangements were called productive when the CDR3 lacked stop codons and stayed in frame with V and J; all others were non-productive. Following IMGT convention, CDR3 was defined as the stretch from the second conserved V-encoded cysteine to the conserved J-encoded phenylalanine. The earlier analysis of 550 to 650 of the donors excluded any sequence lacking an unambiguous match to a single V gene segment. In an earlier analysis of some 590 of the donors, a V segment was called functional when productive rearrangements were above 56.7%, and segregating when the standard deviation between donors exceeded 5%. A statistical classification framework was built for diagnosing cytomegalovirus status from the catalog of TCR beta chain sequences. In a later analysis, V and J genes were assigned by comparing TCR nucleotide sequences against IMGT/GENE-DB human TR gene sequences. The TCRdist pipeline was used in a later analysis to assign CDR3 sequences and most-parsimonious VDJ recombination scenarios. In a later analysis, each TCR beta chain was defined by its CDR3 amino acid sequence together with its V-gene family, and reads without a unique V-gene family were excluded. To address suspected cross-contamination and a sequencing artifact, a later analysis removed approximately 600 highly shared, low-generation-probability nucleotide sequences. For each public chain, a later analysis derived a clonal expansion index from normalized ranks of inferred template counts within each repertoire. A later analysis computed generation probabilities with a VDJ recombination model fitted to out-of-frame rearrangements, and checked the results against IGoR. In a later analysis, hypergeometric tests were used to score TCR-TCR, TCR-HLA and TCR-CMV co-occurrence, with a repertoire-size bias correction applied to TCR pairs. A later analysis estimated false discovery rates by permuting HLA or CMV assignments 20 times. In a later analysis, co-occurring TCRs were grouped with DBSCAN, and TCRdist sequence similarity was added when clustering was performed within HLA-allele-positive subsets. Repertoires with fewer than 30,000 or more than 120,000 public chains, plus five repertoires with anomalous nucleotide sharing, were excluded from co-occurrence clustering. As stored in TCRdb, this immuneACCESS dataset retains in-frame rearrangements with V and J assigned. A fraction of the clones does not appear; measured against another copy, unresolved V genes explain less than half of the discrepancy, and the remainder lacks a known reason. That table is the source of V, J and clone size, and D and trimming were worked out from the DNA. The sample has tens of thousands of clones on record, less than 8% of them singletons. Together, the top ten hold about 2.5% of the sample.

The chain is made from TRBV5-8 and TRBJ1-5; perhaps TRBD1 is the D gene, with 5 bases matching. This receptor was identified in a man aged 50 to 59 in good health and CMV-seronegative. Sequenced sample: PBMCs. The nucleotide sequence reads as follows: TGTGCCAGCAGCCTTGGGGGGGTCTACGGCAATCAGCCCCAGCATTTT. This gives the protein CASSLGGVYGNQPQHF.